This T cell receptor beta chain was recorded in a study of STAT3 mutations in large granular lymphocyte leukemia. Turning to this clone: Antigen unknown.

Study conclusions and caveats: Some patients had dominant TCR clones larger than their STAT3 mutant burden. Every T-cell large granular lymphocyte leukemia patient had at least one immunodominant TCR beta clonotype. TCR clonotype switching after therapy occurred in about 30% of the 18 patients.

TCRbeta libraries averaged around 37,000 productive templates per sample. Some clones are missing from TCRdb's copy, which holds only in-frame ones; the method was immunoSEQ multiplex PCR. This sample has roughly 10,000 clones, with 50% to 60% found just once. CDR1 is SGHKS and CDR2 is YYEKEE in the germline V gene (reference sequence). The CDR3 is made up of 13 amino acids. Trimming cost V 4 bases and J 2 bases, with 10 bases left between them. The chain recombines TRBV5-5 with TRBJ2-7; a possible D gene is TRBD1 (6 bases). Sample: peripheral blood mononuclear cells. The sequence came from a boy between 10 and 17 years old with T-cell large granular lymphocyte leukemia. Some clones in this sample may be carry-over from other donors' samples. DNA for the CDR3: TGTGCCAGCAGCCGGGACATGGCCTACGAGCAGTACTTC. It specifies CASSRDMAYEQYF. The full variable domain, with the rest looked up from reference TRBV5-5 and TRBJ2-7, is DAGVTQSPTHLIKTRGQQVTLRCSPISGHKSVSWYQQVLGQGPQFIFQYYEKEERGRGNFPDRFSARQFPNYSSELNVNALLLGDSALYLCASSRDMAYEQYFGPGTRLTVT.